This entry is about one T cell receptor beta chain. The V and J ends lost 0 bases and 1 base respectively, with 6 bases between them. Per germline, CDR1 MNHEY and CDR2 SMNVEV (reference sequence). This CDR3 is built from 14 residues. A multiplex PCR was run with 60 Vbeta primers and 13 Jbeta primers. The assay was immunoSEQ multiplex PCR, and TCRdb's table has in-frame clones only and misses some. The sample holds around 54,000 clones, roughly 84% seen once. The data originate from a study of cytomegalovirus exposure and HLA in healthy donors. The material sequenced was PBMCs. The chain recombines TRBV27 with TRBJ1-1; weak D call: TRBD1 (6 bases). This TCR came from a woman aged 18-29 years in good health and CMV-seronegative. CDR3 protein: CASSLSGQNTEAFF. The CDR3 bases are TGTGCCAGCAGTTTATCGGGACAGAACACTGAAGCTTTCTTT.